These 28 T cell receptor beta chains were sequenced from one sample in a study of T-cell reconstitution after alpha-beta-depleted transplantation in children. Unique molecular identifiers were used in preparing the TCRbeta library. TCRdb called the PCR reads again in MiXCR, with one record for every CDR3 protein. The repertoire holds approximately 400,000 distinct CDR3 sequences, with 11% as singletons. The sequencing here drew on PBMCs from the stem cell graft donor, taken from the stem cell graft. These receptors were obtained from a human donor who donated a stem cell graft to a child with acute myeloid leukemia.

This rearrangement joins TRBV5-1 to TRBJ2-2; 7 bases map to TRBD1. The CDR3 is 15 residues long. V dropped 3 bases and J dropped 7; count of bases not matched to a gene: 9. CDR1 and CDR2 from the germline V gene are SGHRS and YFSETQ. CDR3 nucleotides: TGCGCCAGCAGCTCCAAGACAGGGTGGAGCGGGGAGCTGTTTTTT. It specifies CASSSKTGWSGELFF.

This clonotype was seen ten or more times. The CDR3 protein is CSARALAPYNEQFF. The CDR3 DNA is TGCAGTGCTAGAGCGTTAGCGCCTTACAATGAGCAGTTCTTC. V gene TRBV20-1 combines with J gene TRBJ2-1, with TRBD2 as a possible D gene (5 bases). CDR1 and CDR2 (germline): DFQATT, SNEGSKA (reference sequence). The length of the CDR3 is 14 residues. V was clipped by 1 base and J by 4 bases, with 11 bases between them.

This clonotype occurred many times. The V and J genes are TRBV27 and TRBJ1-6; 10 nucleotides agree with TRBD1. Germline values: CDR1 MNHEY, CDR2 SMNVEV (reference sequence). This CDR3 contains 14 residues. Unmatched junction bases numbered 7, after V lost 10 bases and J lost 7 bases. This CDR3 is CATSDRGRNSPLHF. The CDR3 coding sequence is TGTGCCACTTCTGACAGGGGGCGGAATTCACCCCTCCACTTT.

This chain uses TRBV29-1 with TRBJ1-2; TRBD1 matches 7 bases. Germline loops: CDR1 SQVTM, CDR2 ANQGSEA. This CDR3 is built from 13 residues. J gave up 8 bases and V 4 bases, and 10 bases lay outside the gene matches. This chain's CDR3 is CSVVVQGGFGYTF. CDR3 DNA sequence: TGCAGCGTTGTAGTGCAGGGGGGATTCGGCTACACCTTC. Drawing the rest from reference TRBV29-1 and TRBJ1-2, the complete variable domain is SAVISQKPSRDICQRGTSLTIQCQVDSQVTMMFWYRQQPGQSLTLIATANQGSEATYESGFVIDKFPISRPNLTFSTLTVSNMSPEDSSIYLCSVVVQGGFGYTFGSGTRLTVV.

This clonotype was counted only a few times. The V and J genes are TRBV12-3 or TRBV12-4 and TRBJ2-3, with D possibly TRBD2 on 6 matching bases. Trimming shortened V by 4 bases and J by 0 bases, and 20 bases separated the two germline ends. The CDR3 sequence is 18 residues long. The DNA of the CDR3 is TGTGCCAGCAGTTCGCACCTCCCCGTAGCGGAGAGCACAGATACGCAGTATTTT. Amino acid sequence: CASSSHLPVAESTDTQYF.

This chain connects TRBV7-8 to TRBJ2-1, with 7 bases identical to TRBD2. Germline V gives CDR1 SGHVS, CDR2 FQNEAQ. Trimming cost V 5 bases and J 6 bases; bases outside gene matches: 13. The CDR3 is 16 residues long. The CDR3 here is CASSPPGERGLNEQFF. DNA of the CDR3: TGTGCCAGCAGCCCCCCGGGGGAGCGGGGTCTCAATGAGCAGTTCTTC.

This chain joins TRBV6-5 and TRBJ2-1; the D gene is possibly TRBD2 (5 bases). The CDR3 is made up of 13 amino acids. Trimming stripped 0 bases from V and 12 bases from J, with 12 bases between. Germline-derived CDR1 and CDR2 are MNHEY and SVGAGI. CDR3 sequence (DNA): TGTGCCAGCAGTTACTCGCAATGGGGAGTGCAGTTCTTC. Protein product: CASSYSQWGVQFF.

This sequence joins TRBV20-1 and TRBJ2-7; 11 nucleotides agree with TRBD2. The trim removed 5 bases at V and 7 bases at J, leaving 13 bases unmatched. Germline V gene sequence: CDR1 DFQATT, CDR2 SNEGSKA (reference sequence). The CDR3 is 15 amino acids. The CDR3 DNA reads as TGCAGTGCTCTAATCGGTCTAGCGGGAGGTCGAGAGCAGTACTTC. This encodes CSALIGLAGGREQYF.

The chain carries TRBV27 and TRBJ2-7, with 10 nucleotides matching TRBD1. V trimming: 5 bases; J trimming: 3 bases; junction bases outside the gene matches: 13. CDR3 length: 17 residues. Germline V gives CDR1 MNHEY, CDR2 SMNVEV (reference sequence). CDR3 coding DNA: TGTGCCAGCAGTGGCAGATCAGGGACAGGGGTCAACTACGAGCAGTACTTC. Its protein product is CASSGRSGTGVNYEQYF.

This clonotype was found many times. One junction end disagrees with the germline gene, perhaps due to a read error. The chain couples TRBV5-1 to TRBJ1-1, with a tentative D call TRBD1 (6 bases). CDR1 is SGHRS and CDR2 is YFSETQ in the germline V gene. This CDR3 spans 14 amino acids. DNA of the CDR3: TGTGCCAGCAGCTTACAACAGGGTAGCACTGAAGCTTTCTTT. It codes for CASSLQQGSTEAFF.

This clonotype turned up a few times. The rearrangement joins TRBV29-1 to TRBJ2-5, with D possibly TRBD1 on 7 matching bases. The germline CDR1 and CDR2 sequences are SQVTM and ANQGSEA. The CDR3 runs to 14 residues. The V gene lost 6 bases and the J gene lost 7 bases, with 21 bases spanning the gap. The CDR3 DNA sequence: TGCAGCGTCCTTCAGGGGGTCGCCGGGGGGACCCAGTACTTC. Its translation is CSVLQGVAGGTQYF.

The chain uses TRBV12-3 or TRBV12-4 and TRBJ2-3, with TRBD2 as a possible D gene (6 bases). The CDR3 contains 13 residues. With 5 bases removed from V and 5 bases from J, the gap between germline ends came to 11 bases. This chain's CDR3 is CASSPEGKDTQYF. In DNA, the CDR3 is TGTGCCAGCAGTCCGGAGGGCAAAGATACGCAGTATTTT.

The rearrangement uses TRBV20-1 and TRBJ2-6, with 8 nucleotides matching TRBD2. Trimming at V came to 1 base and at J to 1 base, leaving 6 bases not matched to a gene. Germline V CDR1 and CDR2: DFQATT, SNEGSKA (reference sequence). CDR3 length: 17 residues. The CDR3 loop reads CSARARAGVSGANVLTF. The CDR3 DNA sequence: TGCAGTGCTAGAGCGAGAGCGGGAGTATCTGGGGCCAACGTCCTGACTTTC.

At least ten counts were recorded for this clonotype. The chain employs TRBV6-5 and TRBJ2-7; 14 bases map to TRBD2. Trimming removed 5 bases from V and 8 bases from J; junction bases left unmatched: 5. Looked up from germline, CDR1 is MNHEY and CDR2 is SVGAGI. The CDR3 contains 14 residues. The CDR3 reads CASSPGTSGSKQYF. CDR3 sequence (DNA): TGTGCCAGCAGTCCCGGGACTAGCGGGAGTAAGCAGTACTTC.

V is TRBV20-1 and J is TRBJ2-5, with 10 bases that match TRBD2. Losses at the gene ends were 0 bases for V and 5 bases for J; bases not matched to a gene: 12. This CDR3 is 17 amino acids long. CDR1 DFQATT and CDR2 SNEGSKA come from the germline V gene (reference sequence). This CDR3 is CSARDVLAGAGRETQYF. In DNA form, the CDR3 reads TGCAGTGCTAGAGATGTGCTAGCGGGAGCGGGGAGGGAGACCCAGTACTTC.

This clonotype has a count of ten or more. The chain joins TRBV20-1 to TRBJ2-1; the D is unclear. The germline V and J ends were trimmed by 0 bases and 7 bases, with 4 bases remaining between them. The CDR3 length is 11 residues. The V gene's germline CDR1 is DFQATT and CDR2 SNEGSKA (reference sequence). The CDR3 protein is CSARDGNEQFF. The CDR3 nucleotides are TGCAGTGCTAGAGATGGGAATGAGCAGTTCTTC.

The sample holds many counts of this clonotype. The rearrangement joins TRBV12-3 or TRBV12-4 to TRBJ2-7; 8 bases align to TRBD2. Losses at the gene ends were 2 bases for V and 3 bases for J; bases not matched to a gene: 18. The CDR3 is 19 residues long. For the CDR3, the DNA is TGTGCCAGCAGTTTACTGGTTTGGGGTAGGCGGGAGGACCGCTACGAGCAGTACTTC. Protein: CASSLLVWGRREDRYEQYF.

The V and J genes are TRBV6-5 and TRBJ2-7, with 8 bases lining up with TRBD1. V lost 3 bases and J lost 2; bases outside the gene matches: 6. This CDR3 region has 15 residues. CDR1 is MNHEY and CDR2 is SVGAGI in the germline V gene. The CDR3, as DNA: TGTGCCAGCAGTTATAGTTCGGACAGGGCCTACGAGCAGTACTTC. Amino acids: CASSYSSDRAYEQYF.

The sample holds a few counts of this clonotype. The rearrangement joins TRBV9 to TRBJ2-4, with D perhaps assigned TRBD1 or TRBD2 (6 bases each). The CDR3 has 15 residues. V was shortened by 0 bases and J by 6 bases, with 13 bases between the two germline ends. The germline V gene has CDR1 SGDLS and CDR2 YYNGEE. The CDR3 region has the DNA TGTGCCAGCAGCGTAGAGCCGGGGGCGCGAAACATTCAGTACTTC. It encodes CASSVEPGARNIQYF.

This rearrangement joins TRBV10-3 to TRBJ2-7, with 8 bases fitting TRBD2. The CDR3 sequence is 13 residues long. Trimming at V came to 10 bases and at J to 2 bases, leaving 7 bases not matched to a gene. The germline gives CDR1 ENHRY, CDR2 SYGVKD. This CDR3 reads CATERGPTYEQYV. Here the CDR3 DNA reads TGTGCCACGGAGCGGGGGCCCACCTACGAGCAGTACGTC.

This chain joins TRBV3-1 and TRBJ2-4; D possibly corresponds to TRBD1 (5 bases). The CDR3 length is 13 residues. V was shortened by 2 bases and J by 9 bases, with 11 bases between the two germline ends. Looked up from germline, CDR1 is LGHDT and CDR2 is YNNKEL (reference sequence). The CDR3 protein is CASSQHQGGIQYF. CDR3 DNA sequence: TGTGCCAGCAGCCAACATCAGGGTGGCATTCAGTACTTC. Looking up the rest from reference TRBV3-1 and TRBJ2-4 gives the full variable domain: DTAVSQTPKYLVTQMGNDKSIKCEQNLGHDTMYWYKQDSKKFLKIMFSYNNKELIINETVPNRFSPKSPDKAHLNLHINSLELGDSAVYFCASSQHQGGIQYFGAGTRLSVL.

The table lists this clonotype with many counts. The rearrangement uses TRBV7-9 and TRBJ2-1; D perhaps matches TRBD2 (5 bases). From germline, CDR1 is SEHNR and CDR2 FQNEAQ (reference sequence). The CDR3 has 12 amino acids. Trimming took off 4 bases at V and 5 bases at J, with 6 bases between the two ends. In nucleotides, the CDR3 is TGTGCCAGCAGCTCGACTAACAATGAGCAGTTCTTC. It translates to CASSSTNNEQFF. Together with reference TRBV7-9 and TRBJ2-1, the CDR3 gives the full variable domain: DTGVSQNPRHKITKRGQNVTFRCDPISEHNRLYWYRQTLGQGPEFLTYFQNEAQLEKSRLLSDRFSAERPKGSFSTLEIQRTEQGDSAMYLCASSSTNNEQFFGPGTRLTVL.

This chain connects TRBV5-1 to TRBJ1-5; 10 nucleotides line up with TRBD1. V trimming: 4 bases; J trimming: 7 bases; junction bases outside the gene matches: 5. Germline CDR1 reads SGHRS; CDR2 reads YFSETQ. The CDR3 spans 14 residues. The CDR3, as DNA: TGCGCCAGCAGCCCGGGGACAGGGGTACAGCCCCAGCATTTT. Encoded protein: CASSPGTGVQPQHF.

This clonotype was picked up a small number of times. This chain uses TRBV20-1 with TRBJ1-2; 7 bases are shared with TRBD1. This CDR3 region has 13 residues. Germline CDR1 DFQATT, CDR2 SNEGSKA (reference sequence). Germline trimming cut 4 bases from V and 2 bases from J; bases unmatched to any gene: 4. This CDR3 is CSAMGQTNYGYTF. The CDR3 bases are TGCAGTGCTATGGGACAGACCAACTATGGCTACACCTTC.

V is TRBV25-1 and J is TRBJ2-7, with TRBD2 matching 10 bases. CDR3 length equals 15 residues. Germline assignment: CDR1 MGHDK and CDR2 SYGVNS. Unmatched junction bases numbered 6, after V lost 5 bases and J lost 2 bases. CDR3 nucleotide sequence: TGTGCCAGCAGTAACACTAGCGGGGCCGCCTACGAGCAGTACTTC. Translating gives CASSNTSGAAYEQYF.

The chain couples TRBV23-1 to TRBJ2-1; no clear D. TRBV23-1 is identified as an open reading frame with a role that is uncertain. The CDR3 is made up of 20 amino acids. The ends were cut back, 3 bases at V and 7 bases at J, with 31 bases in the middle. The CDR3 region has the DNA TGCGCCAGCAGTCAGTTTTCTCCCAGGCCTCCACTGGGGTGTCAGAATGAGCAGTTCTTC. Translation gives CASSQFSPRPPLGCQNEQFF.

This clonotype was counted a few times. This chain uses TRBV7-3 with TRBJ2-3; 7 nucleotides align to TRBD1. Germline loops: CDR1 SGHTA, CDR2 FQGTGA. With 4 bases clipped from V and 0 bases from J, the junction kept 4 bases outside the gene matches. The CDR3 extends over 15 amino acids. The CDR3 region is CASSSSTGSTDTQYF. The DNA of the CDR3 is TGTGCCAGCAGCTCATCGACAGGGAGCACAGATACGCAGTATTTT.

This clonotype was seen only a few times. This rearrangement joins TRBV7-6 to TRBJ1-4, with 10 nucleotides matching TRBD1. This CDR3 comprises 17 residues. Germline V CDR1 and CDR2: SGHVS, FNYEAQ. Trimming cost V 5 bases and J 3 bases; bases outside gene matches: 9. CDR3 sequence reads: CASSTRRDRGPNEKLFF. CDR3 coding DNA: TGTGCCAGCAGCACGCGCCGGGACAGGGGTCCTAATGAAAAACTGTTTTTT.